Shown below are 22 T cell receptor beta chains from a single sample sequenced in a study of PD-1 blockade in classical Hodgkin lymphoma. Time point denoted: cycle 4 day 1 (C4D1), after six to seven weeks of nivolumab. Relapses following autologous stem cell transplantation were seen in all patients, with brentuximab vedotin exposure varying. Some clones are missing from TCRdb's copy, which holds only in-frame ones; the method was immunoSEQ multiplex PCR. The sample has around 35,000 clones, 65% to 80% seen once. Material: peripheral blood mononuclear cells (PBMCs), obtained before the fourth cycle of nivolumab. The receptor set was obtained from a human donor with classical Hodgkin lymphoma.

This clone has a handful of counts. The chain is built from TRBV7-9 and TRBJ1-5, with D possibly TRBD1 on 6 matching bases. The ends were cut back, 5 bases at V and 7 bases at J, with 9 bases in the middle. Germline loops: CDR1 SEHNR, CDR2 FQNEAQ (reference sequence). The CDR3 consists of 12 residues. CDR3 in amino acids: CASSEDRQPQHF. The DNA for the CDR3 is TGTGCCAGCAGCGAAGACAGGCAGCCCCAGCATTTT. The variable domain in full, with the rest retrieved from reference TRBV7-9 and TRBJ1-5, is DTGVSQNPRHKITKRGQNVTFRCDPISEHNRLYWYRQTLGQGPEFLTYFQNEAQLEKSRLLSDRFSAERPKGSFSTLEIQRTEQGDSAMYLCASSEDRQPQHFGDGTRLSIL.

The CDR3 loop is CASSLRAGELFF. CDR3 DNA: TGTGCCAGCAGCTTACGGGCCGGGGAGCTGTTTTTT. The chain employs TRBV7-9 and TRBJ2-2, with no clear D. Trimming removed 2 bases at V and 6 bases at J, with 4 bases between. CDR3 length: 12 residues. Germline CDR1 and CDR2: SEHNR and FQNEAQ (reference sequence).

The V gene is TRBV11-3, the J gene TRBJ2-3, with TRBD2 identical over 7 bases. The CDR3 runs to 17 residues. Germline values: CDR1 SGHNT, CDR2 YENEEA. J lost 10 bases, V lost 0 bases, and 16 bases had no gene match. For the CDR3, the DNA is TGTGCCAGCAGCTTAGATCGGCGGGGATTCGGGGAGGGATCGCAGTATTTT. Translated, it gives CASSLDRRGFGEGSQYF.

The rearrangement uses TRBV27 and TRBJ1-1; perhaps TRBD1 as D (6 bases). The germline V and J ends were trimmed by 8 bases and 1 base, with 11 bases remaining between them. The CDR3 contains 13 residues. Germline loops: CDR1 MNHEY, CDR2 SMNVEV (reference sequence). CDR3 sequence: CASGDRWNTEAFF. The CDR3 DNA reads as TGTGCCAGCGGAGACAGGTGGAACACTGAAGCTTTCTTT.

The chain recombines TRBV6-5 with TRBJ2-7; 7 bases agree with TRBD2. Trimming removed 6 bases from V and 7 bases from J; junction bases left unmatched: 12. CDR3 length: 14 residues. CDR1 and CDR2 (germline): MNHEY, SVGAGI. The chain's CDR3 is CASSKEGREREQYF. CDR3 DNA: TGTGCCAGCAGCAAGGAAGGGAGGGAGCGGGAGCAGTACTTC.

The rearrangement joins TRBV27 to TRBJ2-3; possibly TRBD2 for D (7 bases). The CDR3 has 17 amino acids. V lost 0 bases to trimming and J lost 5 bases, with 18 bases between them. Looked up from germline, CDR1 is MNHEY and CDR2 is SMNVEV (reference sequence). This CDR3 reads CASSLSHGGPGVDTQYF. The CDR3 nucleotides read TGTGCCAGCAGTTTATCGCACGGGGGGCCGGGGGTAGATACGCAGTATTTT.

The CDR3 spells CASSWALNTEAFF. The CDR3 coding sequence is TGTGCCAGCAGTTGGGCGCTGAACACTGAAGCTTTCTTT. The chain has TRBV27 and TRBJ1-1; no definite D call. From germline, CDR1 is MNHEY and CDR2 SMNVEV (reference sequence). The CDR3 contains 13 residues. V lost 4 bases and J 0 bases, leaving 6 bases between the germline ends.

The chain has TRBV6-5 and TRBJ2-5, with no clear D. The CDR3 sequence is 10 residues long. V lost 8 bases, J lost 4 bases, and 5 bases lay in between. Germline V gene data show CDR1 as MNHEY and CDR2 as SVGAGI. Here the CDR3 DNA reads TGTGCCAGCGGGCTAGAGACCCAGTACTTC. This sequence encodes CASGLETQYF.

This clone was picked up one time. In DNA, the CDR3 is TGCGCCAGCAGCGTCAACAGGGTCTACAATGAGCAGTTCTTC. It yields the protein CASSVNRVYNEQFF. This sequence joins TRBV5-1 and TRBJ2-1; perhaps TRBD1 as D (6 bases). This CDR3 region has 14 residues. Trimming left V 4 bases short and J 3 bases short, with 11 bases between. CDR1 SGHRS and CDR2 YFSETQ come from the germline V gene.

V is TRBV5-1 and J is TRBJ2-1, with TRBD1 as a possible D gene (6 bases). Trimming stripped 2 bases from V and 6 bases from J, with 15 bases between. In germline, CDR1 is SGHRS, CDR2 YFSETQ. The CDR3 sequence is 15 residues long. The CDR3 spells CASSLRDNPGNEQFF. The CDR3 DNA reads as TGCGCCAGCAGCTTAAGGGACAACCCTGGCAATGAGCAGTTCTTC.

This sequence joins TRBV7-2 and TRBJ2-7, with D perhaps TRBD1 (5 bases). The CDR3 is 15 amino acids. The germline V gene encodes CDR1 SGHTA and CDR2 FQGNSA. V shed 2 bases and J shed 0 bases, with 11 bases lying between them. The CDR3 here is CASSLIPTGSYEQYF. In nucleotides, the CDR3 is TGTGCCAGCAGCTTAATTCCCACAGGCTCCTACGAGCAGTACTTC.

This clone was counted a single time. J is TRBJ2-7 and V is TRBV28; D is undetermined. Trimming removed 6 bases at V and 0 bases at J, with 3 bases between. The CDR3 length is 11 residues. The germline gives CDR1 MDHEN, CDR2 SYDVKM. This CDR3 is CASRNSYEQYF. The CDR3 bases are TGTGCCAGCAGAAACTCCTACGAGCAGTACTTC.

This clone was seen a handful of times. This chain joins TRBV25-1 and TRBJ1-5; D might be TRBD1 (5 bases). Per germline, CDR1 MGHDK and CDR2 SYGVNS. The CDR3 runs to 14 residues. V was clipped by 2 bases and J by 3 bases, with 8 bases between them. The CDR3 loop is CASSELGDNQPQHF. In DNA, the CDR3 is TGTGCCAGCAGTGAACTGGGGGACAATCAGCCCCAGCATTTT.

J is TRBJ2-3 and V is TRBV2; tentatively, D is TRBD2 (7 bases). The germline V gene encodes CDR1 SNHLY and CDR2 FYNNEI. The CDR3 is made up of 14 amino acids. The germline V and J ends were trimmed by 11 bases and 3 bases, with 18 bases remaining between them. CDR3 DNA sequence: TGTGCCGAAAGGGGGGGGAGCAGTACAGATACGCAGTATTTT. Its protein is CAERGGSSTDTQYF.

This clone came up a few times. This chain joins TRBV19 and TRBJ2-7; D perhaps matches TRBD1 (6 bases). CDR3 length: 16 residues. The V gene lost 0 bases and the J gene lost 0 bases, with 12 bases spanning the gap. Germline V gene data show CDR1 as LNHDA and CDR2 as SQIVND (reference sequence). CDR3: CASSIDRRQASYEQYF. CDR3 DNA sequence: TGTGCCAGTAGTATAGATCGGAGACAGGCCTCCTACGAGCAGTACTTC.

Comments on this clone: Germline and junction disagree at one end, which may indicate a read error. The gene calls are TRBV7-2 and TRBJ2-7; TRBD1 aligns across 8 bases. CDR1 SGHTA and CDR2 FQGNSA come from the germline V gene. The CDR3 covers 15 residues. In DNA, the CDR3 is TGTGCCAGCAGTTTAGGAGCAGGGGGCGTATCCGAGCAGTACTTC. It codes for CASSLGAGGVSEQYF.

The rearrangement uses TRBV9 and TRBJ2-2; no clear D. The CDR3 covers 14 residues. Trimming removed 2 bases from V and 8 bases from J, with 13 bases in between. The V gene's germline CDR1 is SGDLS and CDR2 YYNGEE. The CDR3 sequence: CASSVDHRAGELFF. The CDR3, as DNA: TGTGCCAGCAGCGTGGACCATAGGGCGGGGGAGCTGTTTTTT.

The chain combines TRBV18 with TRBJ1-2; D remains unclear. CDR1 is KGHSH, CDR2 LQKENI, per germline. Trimming removed 3 bases from V and 4 bases from J, with 15 bases in between. CDR3 length: 15 residues. The CDR3 bases are TGTGCCAGCTCACCCCTGGGGATTTGGAGCTATGGCTACACCTTC. As protein: CASSPLGIWSYGYTF.

This clone was observed a handful of times. This chain joins TRBV30 and TRBJ2-3; TRBD2 matches 7 bases. The V and J ends lost 0 bases and 0 bases, in that order; junction bases with no gene match: 0. Germline V CDR1 and CDR2: GTSNPN, SVGIG (reference sequence). This CDR3 has 14 residues. CDR3 sequence: CAWSVSGSTDTQYF. In nucleotides, the CDR3 is TGTGCCTGGAGTGTTAGCGGGAGCACAGATACGCAGTATTTT.

This rearrangement joins TRBV27 to TRBJ1-5; weak D call: TRBD1 (5 bases). Germline V lookup: CDR1 MNHEY, CDR2 SMNVEV (reference sequence). V dropped 3 bases and J dropped 6 bases, with 9 bases sitting between them. The CDR3 extends over 13 amino acids. The CDR3 here is CASSLGVAQPQHF. The CDR3 nucleotides are TGTGCCAGCAGTTTGGGGGTAGCTCAGCCCCAGCATTTT.

This clone was observed a few times. The J gene is TRBJ1-4, the V gene TRBV19, with a possible D match to TRBD1 (6 bases). V was cut by 10 bases and J by 4 bases, with 16 bases left in between. Germline CDR1 is LNHDA and CDR2 is SQIVND (reference sequence). The length of the CDR3 is 14 residues. The CDR3 DNA sequence: TGTGCCACGAACCCGGGAGGGGGTAATGAAAAACTGTTTTTT. Translation: CATNPGGGNEKLFF.

This chain joins TRBV6-5 and TRBJ2-3; D is ambiguous. The CDR3 sequence is 11 residues long. Trimming stripped 4 bases from V and 5 bases from J, with 4 bases between. CDR1 is MNHEY, CDR2 SVGAGI, per germline. CDR3 region: CASSSGDTQYF. CDR3 coding DNA: TGTGCCAGCAGTTCTGGAGATACGCAGTATTTT.